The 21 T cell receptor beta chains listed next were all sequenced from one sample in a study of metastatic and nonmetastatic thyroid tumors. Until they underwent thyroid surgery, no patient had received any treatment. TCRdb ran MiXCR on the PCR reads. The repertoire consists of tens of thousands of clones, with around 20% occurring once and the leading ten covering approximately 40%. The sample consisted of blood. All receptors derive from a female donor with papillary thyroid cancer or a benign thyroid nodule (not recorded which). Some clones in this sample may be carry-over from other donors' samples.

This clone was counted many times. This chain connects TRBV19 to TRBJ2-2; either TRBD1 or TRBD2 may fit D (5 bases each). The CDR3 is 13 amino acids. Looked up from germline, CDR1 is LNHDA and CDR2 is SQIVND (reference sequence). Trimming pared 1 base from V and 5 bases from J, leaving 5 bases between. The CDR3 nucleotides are TGTGCCAGTAGTATAGGGGGGACCGGGGAGCTGTTTTTT. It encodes CASSIGGTGELFF.

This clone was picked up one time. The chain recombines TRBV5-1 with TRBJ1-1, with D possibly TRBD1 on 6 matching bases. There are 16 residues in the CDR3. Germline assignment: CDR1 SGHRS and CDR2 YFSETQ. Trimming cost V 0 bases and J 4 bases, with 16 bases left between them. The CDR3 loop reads CASSLVRQVGGTEAFF. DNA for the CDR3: TGCGCCAGCAGCTTGGTGAGACAGGTTGGGGGCACTGAAGCTTTCTTT.

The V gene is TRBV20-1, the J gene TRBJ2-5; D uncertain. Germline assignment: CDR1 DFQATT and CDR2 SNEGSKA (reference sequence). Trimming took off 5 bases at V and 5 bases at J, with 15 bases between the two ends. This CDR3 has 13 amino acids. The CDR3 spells CSAQTSGRETQYF. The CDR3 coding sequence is TGCAGTGCTCAGACCTCAGGCCGGGAGACCCAGTACTTC.

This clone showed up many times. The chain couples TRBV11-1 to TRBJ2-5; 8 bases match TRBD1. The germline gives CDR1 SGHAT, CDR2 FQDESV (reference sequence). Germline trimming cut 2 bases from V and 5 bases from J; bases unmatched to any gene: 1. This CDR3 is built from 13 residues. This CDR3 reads CASSLNRGETQYF. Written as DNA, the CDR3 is TGTGCCAGCAGCTTAAACAGGGGGGAGACCCAGTACTTC.

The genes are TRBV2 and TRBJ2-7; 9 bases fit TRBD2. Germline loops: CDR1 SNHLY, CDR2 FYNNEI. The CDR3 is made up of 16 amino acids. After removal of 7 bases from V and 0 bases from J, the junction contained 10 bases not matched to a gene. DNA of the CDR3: TGTGCCAGCACCCGACTAGCGGACTTGACCTCCTACGAGCAGTACTTC. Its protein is CASTRLADLTSYEQYF. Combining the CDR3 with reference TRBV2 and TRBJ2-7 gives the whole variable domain EPEVTQTPSHQVTQMGQEVILRCVPISNHLYFYWYRQILGQKVEFLVSFYNNEISEKSEIFDDQFSVERPDGSNFTLKIRSTKLEDSAMYFCASTRLADLTSYEQYFGPGTRLTVT.

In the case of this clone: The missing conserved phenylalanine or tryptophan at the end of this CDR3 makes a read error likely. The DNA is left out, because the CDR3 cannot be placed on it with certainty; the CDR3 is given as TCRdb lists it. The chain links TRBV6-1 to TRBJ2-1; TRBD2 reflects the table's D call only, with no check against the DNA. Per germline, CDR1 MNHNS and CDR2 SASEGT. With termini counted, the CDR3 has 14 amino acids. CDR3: CASSEVWGGNEQDL.

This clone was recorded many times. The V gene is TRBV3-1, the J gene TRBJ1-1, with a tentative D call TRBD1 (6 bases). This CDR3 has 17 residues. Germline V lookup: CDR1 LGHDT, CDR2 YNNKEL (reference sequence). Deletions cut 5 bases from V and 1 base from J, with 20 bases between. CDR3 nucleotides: TGTGCCAGCAGCTCAAGACTAAGGGGGGCGAGGAACACTGAAGCTTTCTTT. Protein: CASSSRLRGARNTEAFF.

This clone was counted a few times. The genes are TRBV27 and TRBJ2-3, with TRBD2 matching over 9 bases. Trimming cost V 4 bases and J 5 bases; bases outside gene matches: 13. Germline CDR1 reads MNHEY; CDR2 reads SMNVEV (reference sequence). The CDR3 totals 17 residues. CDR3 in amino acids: CASSSSRLAAIVDTQYF. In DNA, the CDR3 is TGTGCCAGCAGTTCCTCCAGACTAGCGGCAATTGTAGATACGCAGTATTTT.

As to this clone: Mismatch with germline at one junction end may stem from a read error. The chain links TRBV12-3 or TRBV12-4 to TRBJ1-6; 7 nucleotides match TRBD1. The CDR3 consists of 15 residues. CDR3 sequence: CASSVSGGSNSSLHF. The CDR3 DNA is TGTGCCAGCAGCGTTTCAGGGGGAAGTAATTCATCCCTCCACTTT.

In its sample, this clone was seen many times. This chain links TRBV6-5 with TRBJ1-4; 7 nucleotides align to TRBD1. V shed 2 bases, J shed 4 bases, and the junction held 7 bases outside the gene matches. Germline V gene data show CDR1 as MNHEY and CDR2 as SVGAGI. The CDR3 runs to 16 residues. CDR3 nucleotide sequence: TGTGCCAGCAGTTACGGCGGTGGGACAGTTAATGAAAAACTGTTTTTT. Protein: CASSYGGGTVNEKLFF.

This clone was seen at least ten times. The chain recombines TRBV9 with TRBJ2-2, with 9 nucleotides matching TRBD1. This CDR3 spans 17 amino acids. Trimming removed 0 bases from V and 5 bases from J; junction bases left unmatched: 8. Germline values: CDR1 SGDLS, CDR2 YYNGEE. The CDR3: CASSVGPGQGNTGELFF. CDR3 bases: TGTGCCAGCAGCGTAGGTCCGGGACAGGGTAATACCGGGGAGCTGTTTTTT.

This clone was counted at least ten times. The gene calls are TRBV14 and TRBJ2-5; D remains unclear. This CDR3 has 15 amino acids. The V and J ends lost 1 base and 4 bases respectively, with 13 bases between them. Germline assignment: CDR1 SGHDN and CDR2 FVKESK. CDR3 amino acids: CASSQGPNPLETQYF. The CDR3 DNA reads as TGTGCCAGCAGCCAAGGACCTAATCCCCTAGAGACCCAGTACTTC.

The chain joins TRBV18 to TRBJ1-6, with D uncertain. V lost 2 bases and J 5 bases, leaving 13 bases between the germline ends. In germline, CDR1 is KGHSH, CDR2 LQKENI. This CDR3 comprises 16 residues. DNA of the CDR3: TGTGCCAGCTCACCAAAGGCCCAGCTTGATAATTCACCCCTCCACTTT. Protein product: CASSPKAQLDNSPLHF. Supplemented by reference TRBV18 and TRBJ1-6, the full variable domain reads NAGVMQNPRHLVRRRGQEARLRCSPMKGHSHVYWYRQLPEEGLKFMVYLQKENIIDESGMPKERFSAEFPKEGPSILRIQQVVRGDSAAYFCASSPKAQLDNSPLHFGNGTRLTVT.

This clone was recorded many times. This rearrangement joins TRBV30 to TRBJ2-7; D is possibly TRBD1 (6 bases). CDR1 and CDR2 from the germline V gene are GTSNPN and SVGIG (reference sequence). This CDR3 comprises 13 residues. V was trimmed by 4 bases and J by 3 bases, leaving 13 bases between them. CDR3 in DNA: TGTGCCTGGATACAGGGTTCGAACTACGAGCAGTACTTC. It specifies CAWIQGSNYEQYF.

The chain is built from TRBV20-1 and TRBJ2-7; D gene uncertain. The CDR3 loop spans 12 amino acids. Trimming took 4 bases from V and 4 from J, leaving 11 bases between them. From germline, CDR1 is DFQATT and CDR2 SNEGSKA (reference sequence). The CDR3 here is CSATLTVYEQYF. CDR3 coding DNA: TGCAGTGCTACCCTGACCGTTTACGAGCAGTACTTC.

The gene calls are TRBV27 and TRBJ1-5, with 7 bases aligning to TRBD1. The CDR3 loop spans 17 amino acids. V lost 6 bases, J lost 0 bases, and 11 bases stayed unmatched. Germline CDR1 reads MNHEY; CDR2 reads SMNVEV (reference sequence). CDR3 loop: CASRRRGQSISNQPQHF. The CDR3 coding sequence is TGTGCCAGCAGGCGCCGGGGACAGTCGATTAGCAATCAGCCCCAGCATTTT.

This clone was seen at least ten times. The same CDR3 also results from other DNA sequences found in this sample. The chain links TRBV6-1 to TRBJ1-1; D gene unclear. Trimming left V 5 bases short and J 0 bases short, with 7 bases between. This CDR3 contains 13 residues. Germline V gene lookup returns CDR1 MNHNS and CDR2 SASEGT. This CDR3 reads CASSIAVNTEAFF. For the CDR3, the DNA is TGTGCCAGCAGTATTGCGGTGAACACTGAAGCTTTCTTT.

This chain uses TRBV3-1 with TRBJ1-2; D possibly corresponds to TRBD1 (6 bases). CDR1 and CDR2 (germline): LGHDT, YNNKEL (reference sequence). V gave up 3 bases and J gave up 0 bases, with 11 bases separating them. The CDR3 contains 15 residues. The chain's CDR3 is CASSQMGGANYGYTF. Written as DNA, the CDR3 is TGTGCCAGCAGCCAGATGGGGGGCGCTAACTATGGCTACACCTTC.

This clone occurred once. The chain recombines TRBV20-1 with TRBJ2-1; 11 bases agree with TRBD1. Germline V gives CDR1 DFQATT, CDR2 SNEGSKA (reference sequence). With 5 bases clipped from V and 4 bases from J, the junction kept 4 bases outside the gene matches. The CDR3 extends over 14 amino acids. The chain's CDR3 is CSAGRDRGYNEQFF. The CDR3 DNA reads TGCAGTGCTGGCCGGGACAGGGGGTACAATGAGCAGTTCTTC.

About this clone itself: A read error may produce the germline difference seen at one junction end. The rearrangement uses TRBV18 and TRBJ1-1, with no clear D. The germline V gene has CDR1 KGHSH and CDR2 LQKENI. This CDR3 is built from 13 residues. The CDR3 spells CASSPSVNTGAFF. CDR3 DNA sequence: TGTGCCAGCTCACCGAGTGTGAACACTGGAGCTTTCTTT.

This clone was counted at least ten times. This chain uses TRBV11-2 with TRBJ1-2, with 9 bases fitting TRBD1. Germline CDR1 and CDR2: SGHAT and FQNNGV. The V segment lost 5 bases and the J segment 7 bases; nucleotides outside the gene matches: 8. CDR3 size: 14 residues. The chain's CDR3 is CASSPDRGLGGYTF. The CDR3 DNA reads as TGTGCCAGCAGCCCCGACAGGGGGTTAGGTGGCTACACCTTC.